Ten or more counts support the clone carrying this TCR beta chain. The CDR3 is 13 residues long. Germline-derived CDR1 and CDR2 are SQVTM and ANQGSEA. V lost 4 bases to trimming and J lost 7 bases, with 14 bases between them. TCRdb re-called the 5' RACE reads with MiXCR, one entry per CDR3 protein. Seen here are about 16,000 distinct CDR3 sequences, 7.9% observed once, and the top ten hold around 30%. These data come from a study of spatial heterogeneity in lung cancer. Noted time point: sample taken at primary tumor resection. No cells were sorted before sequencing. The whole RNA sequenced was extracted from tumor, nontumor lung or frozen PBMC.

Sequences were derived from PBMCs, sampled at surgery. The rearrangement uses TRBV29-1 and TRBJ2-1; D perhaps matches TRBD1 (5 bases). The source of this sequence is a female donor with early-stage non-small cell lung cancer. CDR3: CSVVPGFGNEQFF. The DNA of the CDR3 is TGCAGCGTTGTGCCAGGGTTTGGGAATGAGCAGTTCTTC.